This is a list of T cell receptor beta chains from one sample in a study of T cells in localized non-small cell lung cancer. Assay: immunoSEQ multiplex PCR; the TCRdb copy retains only in-frame clones and omits some. This repertoire shows about 3,400 clones, 22% found once; its top ten account for 6% to 8%. Sequences were derived from lung tumor tissue, sampled before any cancer treatment. These receptors were collected from a man aged 18-55 years with stage II lung adenocarcinoma. Each CDR3 is given with its conserved first and last residue. Fields, in order: J gene, clone size, V gene, CDR3 protein. The size field is filled for only some rows; it gives once, few, many or a size class.

TRBJ1-2 | few | TRBV28 | CASSLRQGAPGGYTF
TRBJ1-1 | . | TRBV5-1 | CASSPTGESPEAFF
TRBJ1-5 | few | TRBV6-4 | CASSAVYSNQPQHF
TRBJ2-3 | . | TRBV4-1 | CASSQEVADTQYF
TRBJ1-1 | once | TRBV18 | CASSSDASNTEAFF
TRBJ2-7 | . | TRBV11-3 | CASSRGENLSYEQYF
TRBJ2-5 | . | TRBV29-1 | CSVGTGAYETQYF
TRBJ2-3 | . | TRBV6-8 | CASSSSGVSTDTQYF
TRBJ2-7 | few | TRBV9 | CAWTGVPYSTYEQYF
TRBJ2-2 | medium-sized | TRBV11-3 | CASNPQPNTGELFF
TRBJ2-5 | few | TRBV5-1 | CASSSQPGTQETQYF
TRBJ2-3 | . | TRBV6-8 | CASSPYGGRDTQYF
TRBJ1-1 | . | TRBV30 | CAWSMAAEAFF
TRBJ2-2 | . | TRBV29-1 | CSVEAGGGVAGELFF
TRBJ1-4 | . | TRBV28 | CASSLLTGQSGLFF
TRBJ1-1 | . | TRBV28 | CASRPERQGAPAFF
TRBJ2-5 | few | TRBV11-3 | CASSQDTVGEETQYF
TRBJ2-1 | few | TRBV30 | CAWGRGDRNEQFF
TRBJ1-3 | . | TRBV9 | CASSVGSTGTSGNTIYF
TRBJ1-2 | . | TRBV6-8 | CASSLATGREKDGYTF
TRBJ2-1 | . | TRBV5-1 | CASRYQSGARDNEQFF
TRBJ2-3 | . | TRBV6-8 | CASRGRDFGTDTQYF
TRBJ2-5 | medium-sized | TRBV6-8 | CASSTPGTSGETQYF